The rows below give T cell receptor beta chains drawn from one sample of a study of blood T cells in healthy people across ages. TCRdb re-derived calls from the 5' RACE reads in MiXCR, one entry per CDR3 protein. Of 700,000 or so distinct CDR3 sequences listed, roughly 43% are singletons. The sequenced material came from blood. These receptors came from an older man in good health. Both conserved end residues are part of each CDR3. The order of the fields is D gene, clone size, J gene, V gene, CDR3 DNA, CDR3 protein. D genes are given only for firm matches. The size field is filled for only some rows; it gives once, few, many or a size class.

d_gene: TRBD1; abundance: NA; j_gene: TRBJ2-7; v_gene: TRBV6-2/TRBV6-3; CDR3nt: TGTGCCAGCAGTTCCGCCGGGACAGGGCTCTACGAGCAGTACTTC; CDR3aa: CASSSAGTGLYEQYF
d_gene: NA; abundance: few; j_gene: TRBJ2-6; v_gene: TRBV5-1; CDR3nt: TGCGCCAGCAGCTTGGTCCAGGGGACCGCAGTGGCTGGGGCCAACGTCCTGACTTTC; CDR3aa: CASSLVQGTAVAGANVLTF
d_gene: NA; abundance: NA; j_gene: TRBJ2-1; v_gene: TRBV10-2; CDR3nt: TGCGCCAGCAGTGAAAGTAGGGGGGTTGGGGAGACCCAGTTCTTC; CDR3aa: CASSESRGVGETQFF
d_gene: TRBD2; abundance: NA; j_gene: TRBJ2-1; v_gene: TRBV12-3/TRBV12-4; CDR3nt: TGTGCCAGCAGTCCCTCCGGCGGGAGAAGAAATGAGCAGTTCTTC; CDR3aa: CASSPSGGRRNEQFF
d_gene: NA; abundance: NA; j_gene: TRBJ1-5; v_gene: TRBV20-1; CDR3nt: TGCAGTGGGAGGCGGCAGAACAATCAGCCCCAGCATTTT; CDR3aa: CSGRRQNNQPQHF
d_gene: NA; abundance: NA; j_gene: TRBJ2-3; v_gene: TRBV6-1; CDR3nt: TGTGCCAGCAGTGAAGGAGGGGGGTACTCCCGGGCAGATACGCAGTATTTT; CDR3aa: CASSEGGGYSRADTQYF
d_gene: TRBD1; abundance: NA; j_gene: TRBJ1-5; v_gene: TRBV6-5; CDR3nt: TGTGCCAGCAGGGGACAGGGGGCTGGCAATCAGCCCCAGCATTTT; CDR3aa: CASRGQGAGNQPQHF
d_gene: TRBD1; abundance: NA; j_gene: TRBJ1-6; v_gene: TRBV5-5; CDR3nt: TGTGCCAGCAGCTTCGGGCGGGGACAGGGGAATTCACCCTTCCACTTT; CDR3aa: CASSFGRGQGNSPFHF
d_gene: NA; abundance: NA; j_gene: TRBJ1-3; v_gene: TRBV5-1; CDR3nt: TGCGCCAGCAGCTTGGCCGGATCCTCTGGAAACACCATATATTTT; CDR3aa: CASSLAGSSGNTIYF
d_gene: TRBD2; abundance: NA; j_gene: TRBJ2-3; v_gene: TRBV20-1; CDR3nt: TGCAGTGCTAGTCCTAGCGGAACTAGCACAGATACGCAGTATTTT; CDR3aa: CSASPSGTSTDTQYF
d_gene: TRBD2; abundance: NA; j_gene: TRBJ2-7; v_gene: TRBV10-3; CDR3nt: TGTGCCATCAGTGACCATATCAGCGGGGGTTACGAGCAGTACTTC; CDR3aa: CAISDHISGGYEQYF
d_gene: TRBD1; abundance: NA; j_gene: TRBJ2-7; v_gene: TRBV6-1; CDR3nt: TGTGCCAGCAGTAAAACAGGGGGCAACGAGCAGTACTTC; CDR3aa: CASSKTGGNEQYF
d_gene: TRBD1; abundance: NA; j_gene: TRBJ2-5; v_gene: TRBV12-3/TRBV12-4; CDR3nt: TGTGCCAGCAGTTTGTCGGGACAGGTAGAGACCCAGTACTTC; CDR3aa: CASSLSGQVETQYF
d_gene: TRBD2; abundance: many; j_gene: TRBJ2-7; v_gene: TRBV7-2; CDR3nt: TGTGCCAGCAGCGATAGCGGGGGGGCGTCCTACGAGCAGTACTTC; CDR3aa: CASSDSGGASYEQYF
d_gene: NA; abundance: many; j_gene: TRBJ2-3; v_gene: TRBV9; CDR3nt: TGTGCCAGCAGCGTAGAAGGGGGTAAAAACACAGATACGCAGTATTTT; CDR3aa: CASSVEGGKNTDTQYF
d_gene: NA; abundance: NA; j_gene: TRBJ2-2; v_gene: TRBV4-3; CDR3nt: TGCGCCAGCAGCCAGAGGGGGGGGCGTTACACCGGGGAGCTGTTTTTT; CDR3aa: CASSQRGGRYTGELFF
d_gene: NA; abundance: many; j_gene: TRBJ1-2; v_gene: TRBV29-1; CDR3nt: TGCAGCGTTGGGTCGACAGGACTTCGGTCCAATGGCTACACCTTC; CDR3aa: CSVGSTGLRSNGYTF
d_gene: NA; abundance: many; j_gene: TRBJ1-1; v_gene: TRBV7-2; CDR3nt: TGTGCCAGCAGCTTAGCGCTTCAGGGAGCCACTGAAGCTTTCTTT; CDR3aa: CASSLALQGATEAFF
d_gene: NA; abundance: NA; j_gene: TRBJ1-2; v_gene: TRBV29-1; CDR3nt: TGCAGCGTAGAAAGGGTTCGGGGACCCGGGGACTATGGCTACACCTTC; CDR3aa: CSVERVRGPGDYGYTF
d_gene: TRBD1; abundance: once; j_gene: TRBJ1-3; v_gene: TRBV18; CDR3nt: TGTGCCAGCTCACCGGATGGGACAGTCCCTGGAAACACCATATATTTT; CDR3aa: CASSPDGTVPGNTIYF
d_gene: NA; abundance: NA; j_gene: TRBJ2-1; v_gene: TRBV9; CDR3nt: TGTGCCAGCAGCGTAGCTGGCGAAAACAATGAGCAGTTCTTC; CDR3aa: CASSVAGENNEQFF
d_gene: NA; abundance: NA; j_gene: TRBJ2-7; v_gene: TRBV27; CDR3nt: TGTGCCAGCAGACCCACAAACTACGAGCAGTACTTC; CDR3aa: CASRPTNYEQYF
d_gene: NA; abundance: few; j_gene: TRBJ1-2; v_gene: TRBV29-1; CDR3nt: TGCAGCGTCATCGACGGGACGGTCTATGGCTACACCTTC; CDR3aa: CSVIDGTVYGYTF
d_gene: NA; abundance: NA; j_gene: TRBJ2-1; v_gene: TRBV2; CDR3nt: TGTGCCAGTGGGACGGATCCCTACAATGAGCAGTTCTTC; CDR3aa: CASGTDPYNEQFF
d_gene: NA; abundance: NA; j_gene: TRBJ2-3; v_gene: TRBV6-5; CDR3nt: TGTGCCAGCAGTGCGGTCTCAGTAATTACGCAGTATTTT; CDR3aa: CASSAVSVITQYF
d_gene: NA; abundance: NA; j_gene: TRBJ1-3; v_gene: TRBV7-2; CDR3nt: TGTGCCAGCAGCTTCGATGGAAACACCATATATTTT; CDR3aa: CASSFDGNTIYF
d_gene: NA; abundance: NA; j_gene: TRBJ1-2; v_gene: TRBV5-5; CDR3nt: TGTGCCAGCAGCCCCGACATGTCGAACACCTTC; CDR3aa: CASSPDMSNTF
d_gene: TRBD2; abundance: few; j_gene: TRBJ2-3; v_gene: TRBV9; CDR3nt: TGTGCCAGCAGCGTAGAGATCGGGGGGTTCACAGATACGCAGTATTTT; CDR3aa: CASSVEIGGFTDTQYF
d_gene: TRBD2; abundance: few; j_gene: TRBJ2-3; v_gene: TRBV12-3/TRBV12-4; CDR3nt: TGTGCCAGCAGTTTCCCTAGCGGGGGGCAGCCAGATACGCAGTATTTT; CDR3aa: CASSFPSGGQPDTQYF
d_gene: NA; abundance: few; j_gene: TRBJ2-7; v_gene: TRBV7-9; CDR3nt: TGTGCCAGCAGCTTAGATGGGGATTCCTACGAGCAGTACTTC; CDR3aa: CASSLDGDSYEQYF
d_gene: TRBD2; abundance: NA; j_gene: TRBJ2-1; v_gene: TRBV5-1; CDR3nt: TGCGCCAGCAGCTTGTCGGGGGGGCCAGGCTCCTACAATGAGCAGTTCTTC; CDR3aa: CASSLSGGPGSYNEQFF
d_gene: NA; abundance: NA; j_gene: TRBJ2-6; v_gene: TRBV28; CDR3nt: TGTGCCAGCAGATCAGGGCCTGGGGCCAACGTCCTGACTTTC; CDR3aa: CASRSGPGANVLTF
d_gene: NA; abundance: NA; j_gene: TRBJ1-3; v_gene: TRBV7-2; CDR3nt: TGTGCCAGCAGCTTAGACGGGACCTCTGGAAACACCATATATTTT; CDR3aa: CASSLDGTSGNTIYF
d_gene: TRBD1; abundance: NA; j_gene: TRBJ2-5; v_gene: TRBV6-6; CDR3nt: TGTGCCAGCAGACAACCCCGGACAGGTCTAGAGACCCAGTACTTC; CDR3aa: CASRQPRTGLETQYF
d_gene: NA; abundance: few; j_gene: TRBJ1-2; v_gene: TRBV7-9; CDR3nt: TGTGCCAGCAGCTTAAGGAGGGGGGGAGGCTACACCTTC; CDR3aa: CASSLRRGGGYTF
d_gene: NA; abundance: few; j_gene: TRBJ2-1; v_gene: TRBV14; CDR3nt: TGTGCCAGCAGCCTGCAAAGGCGGGGGCTGGGTGAGCAGTTCTTC; CDR3aa: CASSLQRRGLGEQFF
d_gene: NA; abundance: NA; j_gene: TRBJ1-4; v_gene: TRBV7-9; CDR3nt: TGTGCCAGCAGCTTAGGGGCGGGGGAAAAACTGTTTTTT; CDR3aa: CASSLGAGEKLFF
d_gene: TRBD2; abundance: NA; j_gene: TRBJ2-1; v_gene: TRBV12-3/TRBV12-4; CDR3nt: TGTGCCAGCAGTTTAGGGCCTAGCGGGATGAGGGGCAATGAGCAGTTCTTC; CDR3aa: CASSLGPSGMRGNEQFF
d_gene: TRBD1; abundance: NA; j_gene: TRBJ2-1; v_gene: TRBV6-2/TRBV6-3; CDR3nt: TGTGCCAGCAGTACGCGGACAGGGCGGGATGAGCAGTTCTTC; CDR3aa: CASSTRTGRDEQFF
d_gene: NA; abundance: many; j_gene: TRBJ2-1; v_gene: TRBV9; CDR3nt: TGTGCCAGCAGCTTGGTGGACAGGGGTCTAGCGGGAGCAAATGAGCAGTTCTTC; CDR3aa: CASSLVDRGLAGANEQFF
d_gene: NA; abundance: once; j_gene: TRBJ2-1; v_gene: TRBV7-9; CDR3nt: TGTGCCGGCAGCTTGGCTGACGGTATCAATGAGCAGTTCTTC; CDR3aa: CAGSLADGINEQFF
d_gene: TRBD1; abundance: NA; j_gene: TRBJ2-1; v_gene: TRBV6-5; CDR3nt: TGTGCCAGCAGTAAAGGACAGGGGAGTTACGAGCAGTTCTTC; CDR3aa: CASSKGQGSYEQFF
d_gene: NA; abundance: few; j_gene: TRBJ1-2; v_gene: TRBV28; CDR3nt: TGTGCCAGCAACCCGGATGGGCGAATTCCCGGCTATGGCTACACCTTC; CDR3aa: CASNPDGRIPGYGYTF
d_gene: TRBD2; abundance: NA; j_gene: TRBJ2-5; v_gene: TRBV20-1; CDR3nt: TGCAGTGCTAGAGATCGGCTAGCGGAAGAGACCCAGTACTTC; CDR3aa: CSARDRLAEETQYF
d_gene: NA; abundance: NA; j_gene: TRBJ1-1; v_gene: TRBV4-3; CDR3nt: TGCGCCGGTAGCCAAGACCCCCGAAGCCCTGAAGCTTTCTTT; CDR3aa: CAGSQDPRSPEAFF
d_gene: NA; abundance: few; j_gene: TRBJ1-5; v_gene: TRBV7-6; CDR3nt: TGTGCCAGCAGCGCTACAGGAACCAATCAGCCCCAGCATTTT; CDR3aa: CASSATGTNQPQHF
d_gene: TRBD2; abundance: few; j_gene: TRBJ2-7; v_gene: TRBV7-2; CDR3nt: TGTGCCAGCAGCTTAGATCGGACTAGCGTCTACGAGCAGTACTTC; CDR3aa: CASSLDRTSVYEQYF
d_gene: NA; abundance: NA; j_gene: TRBJ1-2; v_gene: TRBV24-1; CDR3nt: TGTGCCACCAGCGATTTGTTGGGTGGCTACACCTTC; CDR3aa: CATSDLLGGYTF